The 9 T cell receptor beta chains in this list originate from one sample, sequenced in a study of T cells expressing NK-cell markers. TCRdb re-called the 5' RACE reads, yielding one record per CDR3 amino acid sequence without DNA. The sample's table shows under 500,000 distinct CDR3 sequences. Sequencing was done on a sample of blood T cells: a sorted CD56 or NKG2C T cell subset, CD4+ or CD8+ T cells, or bulk PBMC T cells (not recorded which). Source of these receptors: a woman between 18 and 75 years old in good health.

Here the CDR3 reads CASGGTDTQYF. This chain connects TRBV9 to TRBJ2-3. The CDR3 is 11 amino acids. Germline CDR1 and CDR2: SGDLS and YYNGEE. Variable domain in full (rest from reference TRBV9 and TRBJ2-3): DSGVTQTPKHLITATGQRVTLRCSPRSGDLSVYWYQQSLDQGLQFLIQYYNGEERAKGNILERFSAQQFPDLHSELNLSSLELGDSALYFCASGGTDTQYFGPGTRLTVL.

The chain links TRBV4-1 to TRBJ2-2; TCRdb lists TRBD1, though no DNA is available to test this call. CDR1 and CDR2 (germline): MGHRA, YSYEKL. The CDR3 runs to 16 residues. The CDR3: CASSPLGRAPTGELFF.

The chain is built from TRBV4-3 and TRBJ1-5. Germline CDR1 reads LGHNA; CDR2 reads YSLEER. This CDR3 has 16 amino acids. This CDR3 reads CASSQEHVYSNQPQHF.

This sequence joins TRBV29-1 and TRBJ2-7; no DNA is available, so the TRBD1 call from TCRdb remains unchecked. In germline, CDR1 is SQVTM, CDR2 ANQGSEA. The CDR3 is made up of 16 amino acids. Here the CDR3 reads CSVLGGDRGLSYEQYF.

The V call is TRBV4-2, the J call TRBJ2-3; TCRdb gives TRBD1 as the D gene, but with no DNA this cannot be confirmed. Germline lookup yields CDR1 LGHNA and CDR2 YNFKEQ. CDR3 length: 17 amino acids. The CDR3 protein is CASSRERGGGNTDTQYF.

The chain links TRBV10-3 to TRBJ1-6; TCRdb selects TRBD1, and the lack of DNA leaves this call unchecked. Germline values: CDR1 ENHRY, CDR2 SYGVKD. This CDR3 spans 13 amino acids. The CDR3 loop reads CAIRDREVSPLHF.

The V gene is TRBV28, the J gene TRBJ2-1; TCRdb selects TRBD1, and the lack of DNA leaves this call unchecked. This CDR3 is built from 17 residues. In germline, CDR1 is MDHEN, CDR2 SYDVKM. Here the CDR3 reads CASSPPTPALRNNEQFF. Supplemented by reference TRBV28 and TRBJ2-1, the full variable domain reads DVKVTQSSRYLVKRTGEKVFLECVQDMDHENMFWYRQDPGLGLRLIYFSYDVKMKEKGDIPEGYSVSREKKERFSLILESASTNQTSMYLCASSPPTPALRNNEQFFGPGTRLTVL.

V gene TRBV6-2 or TRBV6-3 combines with J gene TRBJ2-5; TCRdb reports TRBD1, a call that lacks DNA to check it against. This CDR3 has 15 residues. Per the germline V gene, CDR1 is MNHEY and CDR2 is SVGEGT. The CDR3 here is CASSRQAPRQETQYF.

V is TRBV29-1 and J is TRBJ2-1; TCRdb's D call of TRBD1 is untestable without DNA. From germline, CDR1 is SQVTM and CDR2 ANQGSEA. This CDR3 contains 13 residues. The CDR3 is CSVDGQPANEQFF.